This T cell receptor beta chain was documented in a study of blood T cell repertoires in COVID-19 (dated by TCRdb to 2018 to 2021). For the wider study: Samples covering the acute and convalescent phases of COVID-19 were provided by collaborators in the United States, Italy and Spain. The material from the prospective study consisted of cDNA or gDNA derived from T cells, B-cell-depleted T cells, or PBMCs. Deeply sampled blood TCRbeta repertoires from subjects exposed to, actively infected with, or recovered from COVID-19 were included in the dataset. A freely available public database, intended as a resource for researchers studying the immune response to SARS-CoV-2, is where the repertoires were released. The samples were drawn from the first 160 participants of the ongoing ImmuneRACE study and from 1,254 subjects provided by 6 global collaborators. A de-identified subject ID, COVID-19 status, age in years and sex were almost always included in the sample metadata. Where available, HLA class I and class II types were obtained from metadata supplied by the sample provider rather than from assay-based typing. Summary of the overall study and its limitations: The amount of clinical and demographic metadata varied by source and participant and was provided uncurated.

The CDR3 covers 16 residues, taking in both the cysteine and the phenylalanine. Only the CDR3 region is kept as DNA, spanning 48 bases read in frame from base 1. Here V drops 2 bases and J drops 5 bases, and the junction holds 8 bases not matched to any gene. CDR1 and CDR2, looked up from the germline V gene (reference sequence), are LNHDA and SQIVND. A note on this clone: Its binding antigen is unknown. Qualities for individual bases were not recorded, and no much larger clone is one base off.

The collaborating institutions used their own protocols to collect whole blood in K2EDTA tubes. For TCRbeta analysis, collaborators shipped samples in one of three forms: frozen whole blood, isolated PBMCs, or DNA extracted from either of those sample types. TCRbeta CDR3 regions were amplified from genomic DNA using the immunoSEQ Assay, a bias-controlled multiplex PCR. The authors' analysis ran thus. The number of nucleated cells in each sample was estimated by amplification of reference gene primers within the assay. To quantify the absolute abundance of each unique TCRbeta CDR3 rearrangement, sequence reads were collapsed and filtered. For each sample, productive Simpson clonality was calculated by taking the square root of Simpson's diversity index across productive rearrangements. TCRdb carries this immuneACCESS record with in-frame sequences only. Its versions omit some clonotypes, under half of them owing to an unresolved V gene in the studies checked, with the rest unexplained. That table gives V, J and clone size, and the DNA gave D and trimming. In all, the sample holds about 210,000 clones, and around 83% of those were seen once. The ten largest account for roughly 8.2% of the sample.

This TCR derives from a woman between 50 and 59 years old with acute or convalescent COVID-19. The sample was peripheral blood. The chain was built from TRBV19 and TRBJ2-3; TRBD2 lines up with 9 middle nucleotides. For the CDR3, the sequence is CASSISLAGTEDTQYF. The sequence in DNA is TGTGCCAGTAGTATATCTCTAGCGGGAACTGAAGATACGCAGTATTTT.